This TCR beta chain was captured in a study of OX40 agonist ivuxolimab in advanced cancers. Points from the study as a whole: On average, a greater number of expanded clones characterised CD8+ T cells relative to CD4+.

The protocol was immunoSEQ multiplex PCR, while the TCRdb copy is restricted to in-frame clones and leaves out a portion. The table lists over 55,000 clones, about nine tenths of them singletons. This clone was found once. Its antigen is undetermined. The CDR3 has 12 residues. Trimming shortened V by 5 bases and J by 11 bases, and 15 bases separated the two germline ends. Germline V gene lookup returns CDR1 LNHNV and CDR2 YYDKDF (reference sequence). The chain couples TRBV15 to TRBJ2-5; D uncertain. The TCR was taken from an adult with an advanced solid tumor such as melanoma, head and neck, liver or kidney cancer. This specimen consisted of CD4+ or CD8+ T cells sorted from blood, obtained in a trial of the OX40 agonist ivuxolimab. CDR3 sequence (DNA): TGTGCCACCAGCGGCCATTCCCTTCCTCAGTACTTC. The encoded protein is CATSGHSLPQYF.